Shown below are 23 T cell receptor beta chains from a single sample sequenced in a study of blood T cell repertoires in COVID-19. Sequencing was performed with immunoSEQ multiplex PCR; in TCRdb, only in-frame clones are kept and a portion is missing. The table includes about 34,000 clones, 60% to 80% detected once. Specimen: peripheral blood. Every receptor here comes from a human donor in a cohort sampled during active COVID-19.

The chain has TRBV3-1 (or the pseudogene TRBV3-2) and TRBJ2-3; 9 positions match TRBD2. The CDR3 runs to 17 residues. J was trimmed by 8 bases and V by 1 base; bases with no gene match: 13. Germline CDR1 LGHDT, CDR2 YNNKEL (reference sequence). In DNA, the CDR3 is TGTGCCAGCAGCCAAGTGGGAGGAGCGGGGGGCCTGCCTACGCAGTATTTT. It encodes CASSQVGGAGGLPTQYF.

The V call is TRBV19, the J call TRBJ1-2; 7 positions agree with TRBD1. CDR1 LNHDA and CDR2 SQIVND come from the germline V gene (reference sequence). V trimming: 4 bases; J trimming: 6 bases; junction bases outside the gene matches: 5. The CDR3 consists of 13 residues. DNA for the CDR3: TGTGCCAGTAGTAGACAGGGAACCCATGGCTACACCTTC. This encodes CASSRQGTHGYTF. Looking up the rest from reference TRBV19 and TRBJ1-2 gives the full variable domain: DGGITQSPKYLFRKEGQNVTLSCEQNLNHDAMYWYRQDPGQGLRLIYYSQIVNDFQKGDIAEGYSVSREKKESFPLTVTSAQKNPTAFYLCASSRQGTHGYTFGSGTRLTVV.

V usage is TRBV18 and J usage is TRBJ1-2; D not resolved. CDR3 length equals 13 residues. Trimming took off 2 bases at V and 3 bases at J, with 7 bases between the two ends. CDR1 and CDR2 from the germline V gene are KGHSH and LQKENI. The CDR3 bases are TGTGCCAGCTCACCAGAGGTGGACTATGGCTACACCTTC. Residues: CASSPEVDYGYTF.

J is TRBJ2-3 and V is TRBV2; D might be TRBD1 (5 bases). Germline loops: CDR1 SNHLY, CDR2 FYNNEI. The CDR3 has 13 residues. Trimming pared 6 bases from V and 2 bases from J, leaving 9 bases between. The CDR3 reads CASSRDFTDTQYF. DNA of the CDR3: TGTGCCAGCAGCAGGGATTTCACAGATACGCAGTATTTT.

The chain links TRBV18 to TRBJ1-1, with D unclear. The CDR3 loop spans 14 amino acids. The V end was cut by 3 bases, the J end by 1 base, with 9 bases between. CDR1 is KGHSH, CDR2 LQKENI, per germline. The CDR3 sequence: CASSPRQENTEAFF. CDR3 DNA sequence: TGTGCCAGCTCACCGCGACAAGAGAACACTGAAGCTTTCTTT.

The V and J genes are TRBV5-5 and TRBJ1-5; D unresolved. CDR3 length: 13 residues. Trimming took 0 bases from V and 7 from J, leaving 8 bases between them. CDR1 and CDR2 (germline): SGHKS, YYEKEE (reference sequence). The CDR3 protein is CASSLATKQPQHF. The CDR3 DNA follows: TGTGCCAGCAGCTTGGCCACAAAACAGCCCCAGCATTTT.

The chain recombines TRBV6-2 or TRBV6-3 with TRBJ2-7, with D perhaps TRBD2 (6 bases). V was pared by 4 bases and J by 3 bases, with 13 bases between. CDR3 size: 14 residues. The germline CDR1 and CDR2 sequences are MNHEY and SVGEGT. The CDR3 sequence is CASSWVTGSYEQYF. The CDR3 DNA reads TGTGCCAGCAGTTGGGTGACCGGGAGCTACGAGCAGTACTTC.

Here the CDR3 reads CASSPRTGFREKLFF. The CDR3 DNA reads as TGCGCCAGCAGCCCTAGGACAGGGTTTCGGGAAAAACTGTTTTTT. The J gene is TRBJ1-4, the V gene TRBV4-3, with 8 positions matching TRBD1. The CDR3 runs to 15 residues. V trimming: 4 bases; J trimming: 8 bases; junction bases outside the gene matches: 9. Germline CDR1 LGHNA, CDR2 YSLEER.

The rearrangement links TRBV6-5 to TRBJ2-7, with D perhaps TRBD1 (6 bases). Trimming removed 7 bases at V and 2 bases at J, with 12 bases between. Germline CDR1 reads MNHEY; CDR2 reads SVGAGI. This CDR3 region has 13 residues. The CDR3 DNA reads TGTGCCAGCAATTTACAGGGACCCTACGAGCAGTACTTC. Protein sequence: CASNLQGPYEQYF.

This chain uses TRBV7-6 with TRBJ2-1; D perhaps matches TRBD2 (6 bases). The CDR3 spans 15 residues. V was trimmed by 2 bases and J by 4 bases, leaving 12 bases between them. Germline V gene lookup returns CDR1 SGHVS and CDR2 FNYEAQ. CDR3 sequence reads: CASSLSGSMYNEQFF. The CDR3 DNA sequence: TGTGCCAGCAGCTTATCCGGGAGTATGTACAATGAGCAGTTCTTC.

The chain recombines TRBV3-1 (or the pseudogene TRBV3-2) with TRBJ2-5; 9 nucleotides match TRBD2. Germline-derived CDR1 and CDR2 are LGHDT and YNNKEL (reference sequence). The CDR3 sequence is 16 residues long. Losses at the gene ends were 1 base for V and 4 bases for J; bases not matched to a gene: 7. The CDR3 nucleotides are TGTGCCAGCAGCCAAGGTAGACTAGCGGAGATAGAGACCCAGTACTTC. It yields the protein CASSQGRLAEIETQYF.

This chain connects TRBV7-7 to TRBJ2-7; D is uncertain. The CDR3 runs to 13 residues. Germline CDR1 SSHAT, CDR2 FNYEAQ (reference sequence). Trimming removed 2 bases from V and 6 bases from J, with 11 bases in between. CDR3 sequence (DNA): TGTGCCAGCAGCTTATCGTCTGAGTTCGAGCAGTACTTC. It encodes CASSLSSEFEQYF.

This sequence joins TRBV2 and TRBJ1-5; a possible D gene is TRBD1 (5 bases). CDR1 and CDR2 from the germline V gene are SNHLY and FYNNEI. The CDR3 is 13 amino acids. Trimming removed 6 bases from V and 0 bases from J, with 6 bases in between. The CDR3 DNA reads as TGTGCCAGCAGGGACAATAGCAATCAGCCCCAGCATTTT. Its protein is CASRDNSNQPQHF.

The CDR3, as DNA: TGTGCCAGTATTGGGACAGGTTATAGCAATCAGCCCCAGCATTTT. Its translation: CASIGTGYSNQPQHF. The chain links TRBV6-5 to TRBJ1-5, with 8 bases fitting TRBD1. This CDR3 has 15 residues. CDR1 and CDR2 (germline): MNHEY, SVGAGI. V was clipped by 9 bases and J by 0 bases; unmatched bases: 7.

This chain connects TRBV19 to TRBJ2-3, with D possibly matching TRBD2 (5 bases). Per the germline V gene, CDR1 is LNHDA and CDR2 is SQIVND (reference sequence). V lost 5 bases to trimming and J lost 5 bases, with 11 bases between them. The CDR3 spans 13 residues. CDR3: CASSLRAGDTQYF. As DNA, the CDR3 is TGTGCCAGTAGTCTGAGGGCGGGAGATACGCAGTATTTT. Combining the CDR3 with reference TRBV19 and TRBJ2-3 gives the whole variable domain DGGITQSPKYLFRKEGQNVTLSCEQNLNHDAMYWYRQDPGQGLRLIYYSQIVNDFQKGDIAEGYSVSREKKESFPLTVTSAQKNPTAFYLCASSLRAGDTQYFGPGTRLTVL.

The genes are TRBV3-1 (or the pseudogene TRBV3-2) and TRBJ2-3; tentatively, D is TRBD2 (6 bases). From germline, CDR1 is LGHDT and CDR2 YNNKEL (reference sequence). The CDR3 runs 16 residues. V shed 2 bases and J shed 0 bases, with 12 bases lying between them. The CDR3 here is CASSQSRGPSTDTQYF. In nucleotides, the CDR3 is TGTGCCAGCAGCCAATCGCGGGGACCCAGCACAGATACGCAGTATTTT.

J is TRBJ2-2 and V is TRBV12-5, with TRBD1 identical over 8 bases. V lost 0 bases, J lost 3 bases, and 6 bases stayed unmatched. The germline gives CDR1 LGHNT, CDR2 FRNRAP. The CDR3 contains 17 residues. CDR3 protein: CASGLVPGTGDTGELFF. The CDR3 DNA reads TGTGCTAGTGGTTTGGTACCAGGGACAGGAGACACCGGGGAGCTGTTTTTT.

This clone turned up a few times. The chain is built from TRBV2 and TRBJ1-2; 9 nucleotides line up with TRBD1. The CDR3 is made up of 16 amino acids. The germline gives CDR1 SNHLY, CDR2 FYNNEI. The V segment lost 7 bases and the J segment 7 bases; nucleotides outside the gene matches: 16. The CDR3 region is CASTLGGGQGSRGYTF. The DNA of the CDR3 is TGTGCCAGCACCCTGGGGGGGGGACAGGGTAGCCGTGGCTACACCTTC.

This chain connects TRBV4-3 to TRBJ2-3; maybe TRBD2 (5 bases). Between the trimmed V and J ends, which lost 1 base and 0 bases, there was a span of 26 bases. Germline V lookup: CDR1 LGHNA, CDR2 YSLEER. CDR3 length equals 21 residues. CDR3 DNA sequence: TGCGCCAGCAGCCAAGCTTTAAGAGGGTCGGGTGTCGCTGCTAGCACAGATACGCAGTATTTT. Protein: CASSQALRGSGVAASTDTQYF.

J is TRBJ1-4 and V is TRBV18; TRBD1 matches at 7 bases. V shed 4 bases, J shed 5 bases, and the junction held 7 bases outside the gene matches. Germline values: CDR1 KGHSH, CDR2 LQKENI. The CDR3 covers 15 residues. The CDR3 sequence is CASSLWGQMNEKLFF. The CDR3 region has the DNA TGTGCCAGCTCACTCTGGGGACAGATGAATGAAAAACTGTTTTTT.

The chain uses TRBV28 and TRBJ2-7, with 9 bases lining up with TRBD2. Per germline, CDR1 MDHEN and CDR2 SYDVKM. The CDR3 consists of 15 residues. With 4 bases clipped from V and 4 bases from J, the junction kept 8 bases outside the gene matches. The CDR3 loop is CASSWAGTSNYEQYF. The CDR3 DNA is TGTGCCAGCAGTTGGGCCGGGACTAGCAATTACGAGCAGTACTTC.

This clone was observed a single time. The CDR3 coding sequence is TGTGCCAGTAGAACAGGGAACAAGAATGGCTACACCTTC. Protein: CASRTGNKNGYTF. J is TRBJ1-2 and V is TRBV19; a possible D gene is TRBD1 (6 bases). Germline loops: CDR1 LNHDA, CDR2 SQIVND (reference sequence). This CDR3 is 13 amino acids long. Deletions cut 6 bases from V and 6 bases from J, with 14 bases between. The whole variable domain, remainder taken from reference TRBV19 and TRBJ1-2, is DGGITQSPKYLFRKEGQNVTLSCEQNLNHDAMYWYRQDPGQGLRLIYYSQIVNDFQKGDIAEGYSVSREKKESFPLTVTSAQKNPTAFYLCASRTGNKNGYTFGSGTRLTVV.

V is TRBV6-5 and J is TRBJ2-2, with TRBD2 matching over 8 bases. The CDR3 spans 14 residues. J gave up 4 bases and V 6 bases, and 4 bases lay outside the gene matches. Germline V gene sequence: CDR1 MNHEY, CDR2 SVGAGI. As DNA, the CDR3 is TGTGCCAGCAGGCAACGGGGGGGCACCGGGGAGCTGTTTTTT. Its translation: CASRQRGGTGELFF.